The clone carrying this T cell receptor beta chain was seen a few times. Antigen specificity is unknown. The data were taken from a study of beta chain features in type 1 diabetes. V lost 6 bases and J lost 7, with 13 bases in between. Per the germline V gene, CDR1 is MNHEY and CDR2 is SVGAGI. CDR3 length: 14 residues. Of the isolated RNA, all was reverse transcribed, and so the sequenced material was expressed TCRB transcripts. Assay: immunoSEQ multiplex PCR; the TCRdb copy retains only in-frame clones and omits some. The sample lists over 600,000 clones, roughly 12% occurring once. Study-wide points: Type 1 diabetes patients showed a moderate but significant shortening of TCRB CDR3s in all four CD4+ subsets.

The receptor's source is a man younger than 45 with type 1 diabetes. Sequencing was performed on naive CD4+ T cells from blood. The J gene is TRBJ1-6, the V gene TRBV6-5, with TRBD1 as a possible D gene (5 bases). The CDR3 region is CASRLGTLNSPLHF. CDR3 sequence (DNA): TGTGCCAGCAGACTCGGGACGCTAAATTCACCCCTCCACTTT.